This T cell receptor (beta chain) originates from a study of T cell repertoires in cytomegalovirus infection. Study observations and caveats: People with CMV and the relevant HLA were identified by cumulative public TCR beta family frequency. The ex vivo response showed dominance by HLA-C-restricted CMV-specific TCR beta clonotypes.

Via MiXCR, TCRdb re-called the reads, giving one row per CDR3 protein. This table holds over 200,000 distinct CDR3 sequences, roughly 13% found once. This clonotype was recorded at least ten times. Its antigen is as yet unknown. The CDR3 has 17 amino acids. Looked up from germline, CDR1 is SGHVS and CDR2 is FNYEAQ. After removal of 0 bases from V and 2 bases from J, the junction contained 3 bases not matched to a gene. This clonotype was obtained from a human donor in good health (CMV status not recorded). Some clones in this sample may be carry-over from other donors' samples. The V and J genes are TRBV7-6 and TRBJ2-6; 8 nucleotides match TRBD1. Sequencing used PBMCs. The chain's CDR3 is CASSLAPGGAGANVLTF. As DNA, the CDR3 is TGTGCCAGCAGCTTAGCGCCAGGGGGCGCTGGGGCCAACGTCCTGACTTTC.